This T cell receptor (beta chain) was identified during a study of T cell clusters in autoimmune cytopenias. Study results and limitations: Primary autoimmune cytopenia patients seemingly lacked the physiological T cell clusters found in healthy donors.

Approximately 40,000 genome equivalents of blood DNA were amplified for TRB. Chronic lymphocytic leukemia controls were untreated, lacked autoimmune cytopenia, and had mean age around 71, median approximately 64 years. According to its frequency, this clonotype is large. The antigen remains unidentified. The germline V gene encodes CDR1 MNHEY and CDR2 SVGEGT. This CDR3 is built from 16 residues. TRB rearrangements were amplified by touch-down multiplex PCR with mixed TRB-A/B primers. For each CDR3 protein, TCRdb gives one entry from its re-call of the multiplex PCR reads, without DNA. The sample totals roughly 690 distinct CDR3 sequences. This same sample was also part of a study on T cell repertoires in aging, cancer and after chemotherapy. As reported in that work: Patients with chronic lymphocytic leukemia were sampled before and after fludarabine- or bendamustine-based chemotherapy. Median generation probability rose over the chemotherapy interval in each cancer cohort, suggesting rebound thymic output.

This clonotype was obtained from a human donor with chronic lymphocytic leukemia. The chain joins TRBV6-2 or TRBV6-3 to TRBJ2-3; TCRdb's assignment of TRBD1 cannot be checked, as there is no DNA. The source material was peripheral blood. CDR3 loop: CASSYPSGGAGDTQYF.